The 32 T cell receptor beta chains given below trace back to one sample, sequenced in a study of beta chain features in type 1 diabetes. The study reverse transcribed the entire isolated RNA, so it sequenced expressed TCRB transcripts. The method was immunoSEQ multiplex PCR; TCRdb's version includes in-frame clones alone and lacks a portion of them. The sample lists tens of thousands of clones; 25% to 35% were seen once. Sample: stem cell memory CD4+ T cells from blood. These receptors originate from a woman aged 18-29 years in good health.

V usage is TRBV19 and J usage is TRBJ2-5; 12 bases are shared with TRBD2. The V and J ends lost 6 bases and 0 bases, in that order; junction bases with no gene match: 2. The germline gives CDR1 LNHDA, CDR2 SQIVND (reference sequence). This CDR3 is built from 15 residues. Written as DNA, the CDR3 is TGTGCCAGTAGGCGGACTAGCGGGAACCAAGAGACCCAGTACTTC. Translating gives CASRRTSGNQETQYF.

The chain has TRBV7-2 and TRBJ1-3; D remains ambiguous. In germline, CDR1 is SGHTA, CDR2 FQGNSA. V lost 5 bases to trimming and J lost 1 base, with 12 bases between them. The CDR3 consists of 15 residues. This CDR3 is CASSQLRGSGNTIYF. In nucleotides, the CDR3 is TGTGCCAGCAGCCAACTGCGAGGGTCTGGAAACACCATATATTTT.

This clone came up a few times. V usage is TRBV9 and J usage is TRBJ2-3; D perhaps matches TRBD1 (5 bases). Germline V gene data show CDR1 as SGDLS and CDR2 as YYNGEE. The V and J ends lost 0 bases and 1 base respectively, with 9 bases between them. There are 15 residues in the CDR3. CDR3 sequence reads: CASSVETRGTDTQYF. Written as DNA, the CDR3 is TGTGCCAGCAGCGTAGAAACCAGGGGCACAGATACGCAGTATTTT.

This sequence joins TRBV7-2 and TRBJ1-4; the D is unclear. The CDR3 consists of 15 residues. Trimming shortened V by 4 bases and J by 0 bases, and 9 bases separated the two germline ends. Per the germline V gene, CDR1 is SGHTA and CDR2 is FQGNSA. The CDR3 sequence: CASSSFYATNEKLFF. CDR3 DNA: TGTGCCAGCAGCTCCTTCTATGCAACTAATGAAAAACTGTTTTTT.

This clone was observed a handful of times. V usage is TRBV27 and J usage is TRBJ2-1; 13 bases line up with TRBD2. The V segment lost 5 bases and the J segment 2 bases; nucleotides outside the gene matches: 3. The CDR3 has 16 amino acids. CDR1 is MNHEY and CDR2 is SMNVEV in the germline V gene (reference sequence). CDR3 loop: CASSPGLAGTYNEQFF. CDR3 sequence (DNA): TGTGCCAGCAGTCCGGGACTAGCGGGGACCTACAATGAGCAGTTCTTC.

The table lists this clone with a few counts. The V gene is TRBV7-2, the J gene TRBJ2-1, with 7 bases matching TRBD1. Germline values: CDR1 SGHTA, CDR2 FQGNSA. The trim removed 3 bases at V and 6 bases at J, leaving 5 bases unmatched. The CDR3 spans 14 residues. The CDR3 nucleotides are TGTGCCAGCAGCTTTCTGGACAGGAGCAATGAGCAGTTCTTC. Translating it yields CASSFLDRSNEQFF.

There are a few counts of this clone. The chain recombines TRBV6-6 with TRBJ1-5; no firm D call. Trimming cost V 7 bases and J 3 bases, with 7 bases left between them. This CDR3 has 12 residues. Germline CDR1 and CDR2: MNHNY and SVGAGI (reference sequence). The CDR3 region is CASTHYNQPQHF. The DNA of the CDR3 is TGTGCCAGCACCCACTACAATCAGCCCCAGCATTTT.

The chain uses TRBV11-3 and TRBJ2-2, with 10 bases lining up with TRBD2. Germline lookup yields CDR1 SGHNT and CDR2 YENEEA. The V gene end was trimmed by 5 bases and the J gene end by 4 bases; junction bases not matched to a gene: 4. There are 15 residues in the CDR3. As DNA, the CDR3 is TGTGCCAGCAGCCCGGGACTAGCGAGCACCGGGGAGCTGTTTTTT. It codes for CASSPGLASTGELFF.

This clone was counted only a few times. The V gene is TRBV7-2, the J gene TRBJ1-1, with unresolved D. Germline V CDR1 and CDR2: SGHTA, FQGNSA. V dropped 5 bases and J dropped 1 base, with 14 bases sitting between them. The CDR3 has 15 residues. The CDR3 DNA reads as TGTGCCAGCAGCCTCCAGCGGGCGGGGAACACTGAAGCTTTCTTT. Translating it yields CASSLQRAGNTEAFF.

The CDR3 protein is CASSPDRGKKGYTF. The CDR3 DNA follows: TGCGCCAGCAGCCCGGACAGGGGTAAAAAGGGCTACACCTTC. The rearrangement joins TRBV5-1 to TRBJ1-2, with 9 bases that match TRBD1. The CDR3 runs 14 residues. Germline V gene lookup returns CDR1 SGHRS and CDR2 YFSETQ. Unmatched junction bases numbered 9, after V lost 4 bases and J lost 8 bases.

The rearrangement uses TRBV7-2 and TRBJ2-5, with no clear D. Trimming cost V 5 bases and J 5 bases, with 15 bases left between them. Germline CDR1 is SGHTA and CDR2 is FQGNSA. This CDR3 has 14 residues. The CDR3, as DNA: TGTGCCAGCAGCCCCGTATATGGGCAGGAGACCCAGTACTTC. It is translated as CASSPVYGQETQYF.

The J gene is TRBJ1-2, the V gene TRBV6-6; D is undetermined. This CDR3 is built from 14 residues. Germline values: CDR1 MNHNY, CDR2 SVGAGI (reference sequence). Trimming removed 7 bases at V and 8 bases at J, with 20 bases between. DNA for the CDR3: TGTGCCAGCACCTCACAAGGAGGGCCGCGGGGCTACACCTTC. This encodes CASTSQGGPRGYTF.

This chain uses TRBV7-3 with TRBJ2-3; D is perhaps TRBD2 (6 bases). V was pared by 3 bases and J by 6 bases, with 10 bases between. CDR3 length: 13 amino acids. Germline loops: CDR1 SGHTA, CDR2 FQGTGA. CDR3 amino acids: CASSFAGSDTQYF. CDR3 in DNA: TGTGCCAGCAGCTTCGCGGGGTCCGATACGCAGTATTTT.

This sequence joins TRBV13 and TRBJ2-4; TRBD1 agrees at 9 bases. The CDR3 covers 15 residues. Germline V lookup: CDR1 PRHDT, CDR2 FYEKMQ (reference sequence). The V segment lost 6 bases and the J segment 6 bases; nucleotides outside the gene matches: 9. For the CDR3, the DNA is TGTGCCAGCAGTCCCGGTTGGGACAGGGTAAACATTCAGTACTTC. Protein: CASSPGWDRVNIQYF.

This rearrangement joins TRBV30 to TRBJ2-7; D is undetermined. This CDR3 spans 13 amino acids. Germline CDR1 and CDR2: GTSNPN and SVGIG (reference sequence). Trimming removed 2 bases from V and 0 bases from J, with 8 bases in between. This CDR3 is CAWSKLSSYEQYF. In DNA form, the CDR3 reads TGTGCCTGGAGTAAACTAAGCTCCTACGAGCAGTACTTC.

This clone was detected only a few times. The CDR3 protein is CAWSRGLGQPQHF. The CDR3 DNA sequence: TGTGCCTGGAGTAGGGGGCTAGGTCAGCCCCAGCATTTT. V gene TRBV30 combines with J gene TRBJ1-5, with 7 bases that match TRBD1. The CDR3 loop spans 13 amino acids. Per germline, CDR1 GTSNPN and CDR2 SVGIG (reference sequence). Unmatched junction bases numbered 4, after V lost 2 bases and J lost 6 bases.

The rearrangement joins TRBV2 to TRBJ1-1, with D perhaps matching TRBD1 (6 bases). V lost 11 bases and J lost 4, with 17 bases in between. Looked up from germline, CDR1 is SNHLY and CDR2 is FYNNEI. This CDR3 comprises 13 residues. Here the CDR3 reads CAGGGDTSTEAFF. The CDR3 region has the DNA TGTGCCGGGGGGGGCGATACGAGCACTGAAGCTTTCTTT.

The sample holds a few counts of this clone. The chain uses TRBV7-9 and TRBJ1-5; possibly TRBD1 for D (6 bases). With 0 bases removed from V and 6 bases from J, the gap between germline ends came to 12 bases. The germline V gene has CDR1 SEHNR and CDR2 FQNEAQ (reference sequence). The length of the CDR3 is 15 residues. Written as DNA, the CDR3 is TGTGCCAGCAGCTTAGCGGCGACAGGAGGTCAGCCCCAGCATTTT. Translating it yields CASSLAATGGQPQHF.

CDR3 residues: CASSNRVKAFF. CDR3 nucleotide sequence: TGTGCCAGCAGTAACAGGGTAAAAGCTTTCTTT. The chain is built from TRBV25-1 and TRBJ1-1; possible D gene TRBD1, 6 bases. V dropped 5 bases and J dropped 9 bases, with 10 bases sitting between them. CDR1 and CDR2 from the germline V gene are MGHDK and SYGVNS. The CDR3 runs to 11 residues.

The genes are TRBV10-3 and TRBJ2-1; TRBD1 matches at 7 bases. Germline V gene sequence: CDR1 ENHRY, CDR2 SYGVKD. The CDR3 runs 16 residues. After removal of 5 bases from V and 4 bases from J, the junction contained 11 bases not matched to a gene. CDR3 sequence (DNA): TGTGCCATCAGTACAAGACAGGGCAAGGGTTACAATGAGCAGTTCTTC. Amino acid sequence: CAISTRQGKGYNEQFF.

This clone was observed a handful of times. This sequence joins TRBV30 and TRBJ2-1; 8 nucleotides match TRBD2. Germline lookup yields CDR1 GTSNPN and CDR2 SVGIG (reference sequence). The CDR3 loop spans 15 amino acids. Trimming cost V 4 bases and J 0 bases; bases outside gene matches: 5. For the CDR3, the DNA is TGTGCCTGGATTAGCGGGGCTGTCTCCTACAATGAGCAGTTCTTC. Protein sequence: CAWISGAVSYNEQFF.

This chain links TRBV15 with TRBJ2-2; 9 bases match TRBD2. This CDR3 contains 16 residues. Unmatched junction bases numbered 11, after V lost 8 bases and J lost 4 bases. Germline CDR1 and CDR2: LNHNV and YYDKDF (reference sequence). DNA of the CDR3: TGTGCCACCCTTAGCGGGGGACGGGCGAGCACCGGGGAGCTGTTTTTT. Protein: CATLSGGRASTGELFF.

V usage is TRBV7-2 and J usage is TRBJ1-3; 7 nucleotides match TRBD1. V was clipped by 5 bases and J by 4 bases; unmatched bases: 2. This CDR3 is built from 13 residues. Per the germline V gene, CDR1 is SGHTA and CDR2 is FQGNSA. CDR3 coding DNA: TGTGCCAGCAGCGAGGACAGGGGAAACACCATATATTTT. Translation: CASSEDRGNTIYF.

The sample holds a few counts of this clone. V is TRBV29-1 and J is TRBJ1-2; no firm D call. Trimming pared 4 bases from V and 7 bases from J, leaving 10 bases between. This CDR3 comprises 11 residues. Germline V lookup: CDR1 SQVTM, CDR2 ANQGSEA. The CDR3 coding sequence is TGCAGCGTTGTGACAACCGCTGGCTACACCTTC. It encodes CSVVTTAGYTF.

The sample holds a few counts of this clone. The rearrangement joins TRBV7-9 to TRBJ1-2; unclear D gene. From germline, CDR1 is SEHNR and CDR2 FQNEAQ (reference sequence). The CDR3 runs to 12 residues. Trimming removed 1 base from V and 4 bases from J, with 4 bases in between. CDR3 DNA: TGTGCCAGCAGCTTAGACTCCTATGGCTACACCTTC. Protein product: CASSLDSYGYTF. Together with reference TRBV7-9 and TRBJ1-2, the CDR3 gives the full variable domain: DTGVSQNPRHKITKRGQNVTFRCDPISEHNRLYWYRQTLGQGPEFLTYFQNEAQLEKSRLLSDRFSAERPKGSFSTLEIQRTEQGDSAMYLCASSLDSYGYTFGSGTRLTVV.

This clone has more than one count but fewer than ten. CDR3 in amino acids: CASSSRGVPMETQYF. CDR3 bases: TGTGCCAGCAGCAGCCGGGGGGTACCCATGGAGACCCAGTACTTC. The chain employs TRBV9 and TRBJ2-5; 7 bases are a match to TRBD2. Per the germline V gene, CDR1 is SGDLS and CDR2 is YYNGEE. The trim removed 4 bases at V and 5 bases at J, leaving 11 bases unmatched. The CDR3 is made up of 15 amino acids.

The chain couples TRBV5-1 to TRBJ1-1; D call uncertain. The CDR3 has 15 amino acids. Germline V gene data show CDR1 as SGHRS and CDR2 as YFSETQ. Trimming stripped 0 bases from V and 0 bases from J, with 9 bases between. The CDR3 loop reads CASSLAVGLNTEAFF. Written as DNA, the CDR3 is TGCGCCAGCAGCTTGGCCGTGGGCCTGAACACTGAAGCTTTCTTT.

This clone was counted a single time. The chain uses TRBV5-1 and TRBJ1-2, with D tentatively TRBD1 (6 bases). Trimming took 2 bases from V and 4 from J, leaving 12 bases between them. Germline-derived CDR1 and CDR2 are SGHRS and YFSETQ. The CDR3 covers 14 residues. The CDR3, as DNA: TGCGCCAGCAGCTTCGGGACATTAAGCTATGGCTACACCTTC. This gives the protein CASSFGTLSYGYTF.

The gene calls are TRBV6-5 and TRBJ1-5, with 9 bases lining up with TRBD1. The germline CDR1 and CDR2 sequences are MNHEY and SVGAGI. V lost 5 bases and J lost 5; bases outside the gene matches: 1. The CDR3 has 13 residues. In DNA form, the CDR3 reads TGTGCCAGCAGTAGGACAGGGGATCAGCCCCAGCATTTT. Translated: CASSRTGDQPQHF.

This clone was counted between two and nine times. At one of its ends the junction is not consistent with the germline gene, which may arise from a read error. This sequence joins TRBV7-7 and TRBJ2-3; the match to TRBD2 covers 10 bases. The CDR3 covers 15 residues. The germline V gene encodes CDR1 SSHAT and CDR2 FNYEAQ (reference sequence). In nucleotides, the CDR3 is TGTGCTAGCAGCTTAACTAGCGGGGTCACAGATACGCAGTATTTT. This encodes CASSLTSGVTDTQYF.

This clone appeared a few times. This CDR3 reads CASSLQGDTEAFF. The CDR3 bases are TGTGCCAGCAGCCTACAGGGGGACACTGAAGCTTTCTTT. This chain joins TRBV14 and TRBJ1-1; 8 nucleotides align to TRBD1. From germline, CDR1 is SGHDN and CDR2 FVKESK. V shed 4 bases, J shed 3 bases, and the junction held 1 base outside the gene matches. The CDR3 contains 13 residues.

The V and J genes are TRBV10-3 and TRBJ1-1; D gene unclear. The CDR3 is 14 amino acids. Deletions cut 2 bases from V and 5 bases from J, with 12 bases between. Germline-derived CDR1 and CDR2 are ENHRY and SYGVKD. The CDR3 loop is CAISENEKRTEAFF. The CDR3 bases are TGTGCCATCAGTGAGAATGAGAAACGGACTGAAGCTTTCTTT.